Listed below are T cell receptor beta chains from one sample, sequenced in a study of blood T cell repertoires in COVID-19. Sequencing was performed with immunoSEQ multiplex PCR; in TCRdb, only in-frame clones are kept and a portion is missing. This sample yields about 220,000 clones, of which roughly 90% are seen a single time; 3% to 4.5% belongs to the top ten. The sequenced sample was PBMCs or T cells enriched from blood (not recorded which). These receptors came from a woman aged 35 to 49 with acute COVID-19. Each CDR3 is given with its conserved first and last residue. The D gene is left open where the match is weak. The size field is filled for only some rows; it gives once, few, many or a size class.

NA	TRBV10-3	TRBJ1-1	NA	CASHPRTGTEAFF	TGTGCCTCACACCCCAGAACAGGGACTGAAGCTTTCTTT
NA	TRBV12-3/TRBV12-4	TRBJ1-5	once	CASSRSNQPQHF	TGTGCCAGCAGTCGGAGCAATCAGCCCCAGCATTTT
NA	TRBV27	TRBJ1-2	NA	CASSSGLGYTF	TGTGCCAGCAGTTCCGGGTTAGGCTACACCTTC
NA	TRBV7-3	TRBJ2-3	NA	CASSPGTRSQTQYF	TGTGCCAGCAGCCCCGGTACTAGATCCCAAACGCAGTATTTT
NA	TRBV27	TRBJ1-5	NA	CASRPGHFSNQPQHF	TGTGCCAGCAGACCGGGACACTTTAGCAATCAGCCCCAGCATTTT
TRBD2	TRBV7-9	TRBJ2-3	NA	CASTDVSRGGVTDTQYF	TGTGCCAGCACCGACGTCAGTCGTGGGGGGGTCACAGATACGCAGTATTTT
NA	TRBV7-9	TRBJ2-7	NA	CASSPQGAEQYF	TGTGCCAGCAGCCCACAGGGTGCCGAGCAGTACTTC
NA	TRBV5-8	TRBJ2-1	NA	CASSFPGLLNEQFF	TGTGCCAGCAGCTTTCCAGGGCTACTCAATGAGCAGTTCTTC
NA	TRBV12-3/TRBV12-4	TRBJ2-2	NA	CASSPGTGELFF	TGTGCCAGCAGTCCAGGAACCGGGGAGCTGTTTTTT
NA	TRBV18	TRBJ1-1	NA	CASWEGRNTEAFF	TGTGCCAGCTGGGAGGGTAGAAACACTGAAGCTTTCTTT